This T cell receptor beta chain was identified in a study of spatial heterogeneity in lung cancer. As for the study in general: Sequencing of follow-up PBMC samples took place when they were available, at a median of approximately 2 years after resection. An average of more than ten raw reads was observed per unique TCR and UMI combination.

CDR3 length: 15 residues. Trimming removed 6 bases from V and 0 bases from J, with 12 bases in between. This clonotype was seen at least ten times. The antigen is not known. Study-wide findings and caveats: Tumor TCRs that were ubiquitous and expanded showed up in blood more at resection than follow-up.

Stated time point: blood at routine non-recurrence follow-up after resection. Sequencing was performed on whole RNA extracted from tumor and nontumor lung tissue, or from frozen PBMC, and the material was left unsorted. Each TCR cDNA molecule carried a unique molecular identifier. TCRdb called the 5' RACE reads again in MiXCR, with one record for every CDR3 protein. Of 25,000 to 30,000 distinct CDR3 sequences in the sample, approximately 5.4% are singletons; the top ten hold around a fifth. The chain links TRBV12-3 or TRBV12-4 to TRBJ2-1; no firm D call. The TCR comes from a male donor with early-stage non-small cell lung cancer. Sequences were derived from PBMCs, sampled at follow-up. CDR3 sequence reads: CASRVGSSSYNEQFF. In DNA, the CDR3 is TGTGCCAGCAGGGTGGGTTCGAGCTCCTACAATGAGCAGTTCTTC.